These 10 T cell receptor beta chains were sequenced from one sample in a study of cytomegalovirus exposure and HLA in healthy donors (dated by TCRdb to 2017 to 2019). Library generation was performed with the immunoSEQ multiplex PCR assay. The multiplex PCR relied on a mix of 60 forward primers for TCR Vbeta segments and 13 reverse primers for TCR Jbeta segments. In TCRdb, the immuneACCESS table is reduced to in-frame sequences with V and J assigned. These tables do not hold every clone; where another copy was compared, an unresolved V gene accounts for under half, and the others remain unexplained. The sample table shows some 98,000 clones, and around 68% are seen once. Of the sample, 2% to 2.5% is held by the ten largest clones. Material: PBMCs. Source of these receptors: a man aged 45 to 65 in good health and CMV-seronegative.

V and J are TRBV28 and TRBJ1-2; D remains unclear. This CDR3 has 12 amino acids. Trimming left V 4 bases short and J 7 bases short, with 10 bases between. Germline CDR1 and CDR2: MDHEN and SYDVKM. CDR3 protein: CASSYPTIGYTF. Here the CDR3 DNA reads TGTGCCAGCAGTTACCCCACTATTGGCTACACCTTC.

This clone was seen a few times. The chain employs TRBV7-9 and TRBJ1-4, with 9 positions matching TRBD1. V gave up 3 bases and J gave up 7 bases; unmatched junction bases: 9. The V gene's germline CDR1 is SEHNR and CDR2 FQNEAQ (reference sequence). CDR3 length: 16 residues. The DNA of the CDR3 is TGTGCCAGCAGCTTTGACACGGGACAGGGTTTTGAAAAACTGTTTTTT. As protein: CASSFDTGQGFEKLFF.

A few counts support this clone. Distinct nucleotide sequences in the sample also encode this CDR3. The chain couples TRBV9 to TRBJ2-1, with 7 bases that match TRBD1. Per the germline V gene, CDR1 is SGDLS and CDR2 is YYNGEE. There are 16 residues in the CDR3. J was trimmed by 3 bases and V by 3 bases; bases with no gene match: 9. The CDR3 region has the DNA TGTGCCAGCAGCGGACACACAGGGGACGACTACAATGAGCAGTTCTTC. This encodes CASSGHTGDDYNEQFF.

The sample holds a few counts of this clone. V is TRBV25-1 and J is TRBJ2-1; TRBD2 might be the D (6 bases). Germline CDR1 MGHDK, CDR2 SYGVNS. Trimming removed 1 base at V and 7 bases at J, with 11 bases between. The CDR3 covers 14 residues. The CDR3 region has the DNA TGTGCCAGCAGTGAATCCGGGACTGCGAATGAGCAGTTCTTC. Its protein is CASSESGTANEQFF.

The chain is built from TRBV5-6 and TRBJ2-3, with D perhaps TRBD1 (7 bases). The germline CDR1 and CDR2 sequences are SGHDT and YYEEEE. This CDR3 is built from 14 residues. The V and J ends lost 4 bases and 4 bases respectively, with 13 bases between them. DNA of the CDR3: TGTGCCAGCAGCCGGTCAGGGGGGTCAGATACGCAGTATTTT. Amino acids: CASSRSGGSDTQYF.

This chain uses TRBV18 with TRBJ2-1, with D maybe TRBD2 (5 bases). Looked up from germline, CDR1 is KGHSH and CDR2 is LQKENI. Trimming took 0 bases from V and 8 from J, leaving 17 bases between them. The CDR3 covers 16 residues. The CDR3 bases are TGTGCCAGCTCACCACCTTCGGTGGGAGTGGGCGATGAGCAGTTCTTC. This sequence encodes CASSPPSVGVGDEQFF. Filled out from reference TRBV18 and TRBJ2-1, the complete variable domain reads NAGVMQNPRHLVRRRGQEARLRCSPMKGHSHVYWYRQLPEEGLKFMVYLQKENIIDESGMPKERFSAEFPKEGPSILRIQQVVRGDSAAYFCASSPPSVGVGDEQFFGPGTRLTVL.

The rearrangement joins TRBV5-6 to TRBJ2-3; 7 bases line up with TRBD2. Germline V gene sequence: CDR1 SGHDT, CDR2 YYEEEE. Trimming removed 4 bases from V and 4 bases from J; junction bases left unmatched: 15. This CDR3 region has 17 residues. This chain's CDR3 is CASSGLLERDLADTQYF. The DNA of the CDR3 is TGTGCCAGCAGCGGACTTCTTGAGCGGGACCTGGCAGATACGCAGTATTTT.

CDR3 DNA sequence: TGTGCCAGCTCACCGTCGACAGGGATAGGAACTGAAGCTTTCTTT. As protein: CASSPSTGIGTEAFF. V usage is TRBV18 and J usage is TRBJ1-1; 7 nucleotides match TRBD1. Germline assignment: CDR1 KGHSH and CDR2 LQKENI. CDR3 size: 15 residues. V gave up 3 bases and J gave up 5 bases; unmatched junction bases: 9. The complete variable domain, with remaining parts taken from reference TRBV18 and TRBJ1-1, reads NAGVMQNPRHLVRRRGQEARLRCSPMKGHSHVYWYRQLPEEGLKFMVYLQKENIIDESGMPKERFSAEFPKEGPSILRIQQVVRGDSAAYFCASSPSTGIGTEAFFGQGTRLTVV.

The V and J genes are TRBV30 and TRBJ2-1; perhaps TRBD1 as D (6 bases). The V and J ends lost 4 bases and 0 bases respectively, with 7 bases between them. CDR1 GTSNPN and CDR2 SVGIG come from the germline V gene (reference sequence). This CDR3 comprises 13 residues. The CDR3 sequence is CAWKGGSYNEQFF. In nucleotides, the CDR3 is TGTGCCTGGAAAGGGGGCTCCTACAATGAGCAGTTCTTC.

The J gene is TRBJ2-7, the V gene TRBV14, with D hard to call. Germline lookup yields CDR1 SGHDN and CDR2 FVKESK. CDR3 size: 16 residues. The ends were cut back, 0 bases at V and 3 bases at J, with 15 bases in the middle. This CDR3 is CASSQDFGESRYEQYF. The CDR3 DNA follows: TGTGCCAGCAGCCAAGATTTCGGTGAATCCCGCTACGAGCAGTACTTC.